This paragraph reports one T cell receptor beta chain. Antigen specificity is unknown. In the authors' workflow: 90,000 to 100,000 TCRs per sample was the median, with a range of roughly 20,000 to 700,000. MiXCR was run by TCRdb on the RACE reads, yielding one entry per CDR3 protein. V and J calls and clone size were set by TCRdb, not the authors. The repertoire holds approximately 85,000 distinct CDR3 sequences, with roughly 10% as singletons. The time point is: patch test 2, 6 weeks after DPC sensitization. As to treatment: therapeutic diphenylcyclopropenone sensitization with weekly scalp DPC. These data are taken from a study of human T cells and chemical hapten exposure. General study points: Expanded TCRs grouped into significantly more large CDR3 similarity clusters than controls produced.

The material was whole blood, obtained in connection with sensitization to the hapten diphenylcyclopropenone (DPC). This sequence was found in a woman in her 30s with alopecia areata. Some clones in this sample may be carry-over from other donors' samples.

This chain's CDR3 is CASRGLGQGSPNEQFF. The CDR3 DNA is TGTGCCAGCAGAGGCCTGGGACAGGGGTCCCCCAATGAGCAGTTCTTC. The chain combines TRBV2 with TRBJ2-1; 10 bases line up with TRBD1. Germline CDR1 is SNHLY and CDR2 is FYNNEI. CDR3 length: 16 residues. J lost 6 bases, V lost 6 bases, and 11 bases had no gene match.